These 7 T cell receptor beta chains were sequenced from one sample in a study of shared clonotypes between healthy human individuals. Naive CD8 cells lacked CD45RO and underwent positive selection for CCR7, leaving out terminally differentiated effector memory CD45RA+ cells. The table came from immunoSEQ multiplex PCR; TCRdb's copy has only in-frame clones and leaves some out. The sample includes 1.5 million to 2.5 million clones, approximately 94% of them seen just once. Sequenced: naive CD8+ T cells sorted from blood. These receptors came from a young man in good health.

In DNA form, the CDR3 reads TGTGCCAGCAGCCGATGGACTAGCGGGGCGGACGATACGCAGTATTTT. Protein: CASSRWTSGADDTQYF. The genes are TRBV28 and TRBJ2-3; 12 bases fit TRBD2. The germline gives CDR1 MDHEN, CDR2 SYDVKM. With V trimmed by 6 bases and J by 6 bases, 10 bases remained unmatched. The CDR3 is 16 amino acids.

The chain couples TRBV4-1 to TRBJ2-1; D remains unclear. CDR1 and CDR2 (germline): MGHRA, YSYEKL. Trimming stripped 0 bases from V and 7 bases from J, with 1 base between. The CDR3 has 11 residues. The CDR3 nucleotides read TGCGCCAGCAGCCAAGATAATGAGCAGTTCTTC. This sequence encodes CASSQDNEQFF.

The chain is built from TRBV2 and TRBJ2-3; D ambiguous. The length of the CDR3 is 12 residues. V lost 4 bases, J lost 5 bases, and 7 bases lay in between. Germline loops: CDR1 SNHLY, CDR2 FYNNEI. The CDR3 sequence is CASSGLLDTQYF. DNA for the CDR3: TGTGCCAGCAGTGGGTTGTTAGATACGCAGTATTTT.

The chain employs TRBV5-8 and TRBJ2-7, with TRBD2 identical over 7 bases. V lost 4 bases and J lost 2; bases outside the gene matches: 0. The germline V gene encodes CDR1 SGHTS and CDR2 YDEGEE. This CDR3 spans 12 amino acids. The CDR3 DNA is TGTGCCAGCAGCCGGGGGGCCTACGAGCAGTACTTC. Translated, it gives CASSRGAYEQYF. The full variable domain, completed using reference TRBV5-8 and TRBJ2-7, is EAGVTQSPTHLIKTRGQQATLRCSPISGHTSVYWYQQALGLGLQFLLWYDEGEERNRGNFPPRFSGRQFPNYSSELNVNALELEDSALYLCASSRGAYEQYFGPGTRLTVT.

The rearrangement links TRBV27 to TRBJ2-2; TRBD2 agrees at 9 bases. Germline V gene lookup returns CDR1 MNHEY and CDR2 SMNVEV (reference sequence). Trimming cost V 6 bases and J 7 bases; bases outside gene matches: 15. The CDR3 totals 17 residues. In DNA, the CDR3 is TGTGCCAGCAGCAAGCTAAGCGGGGGGTTTACTGGCGGGGAGCTGTTTTTT. It codes for CASSKLSGGFTGGELFF.

The CDR3 reads CASSYGRPPTYEQYF. The CDR3 DNA is TGTGCCAGCAGTTACGGGCGCCCACCAACCTACGAGCAGTACTTC. This chain connects TRBV6-5 to TRBJ2-7; D remains unclear. CDR3 size: 15 residues. Germline CDR1 MNHEY, CDR2 SVGAGI. V shed 2 bases and J shed 2 bases, with 13 bases lying between them.

V and J are TRBV9 and TRBJ1-6; 7 positions agree with TRBD1. The V gene's germline CDR1 is SGDLS and CDR2 YYNGEE. V shed 4 bases and J 8 bases; nucleotides not matched to a gene: 6. CDR3 size: 14 residues. CDR3 bases: TGTGCCAGCAGCCCGGGACAGCGAGATTCACCCCTCCACTTT. Its protein is CASSPGQRDSPLHF.